Listed here are 6 T cell receptor beta chains from one sample, sequenced in a study of early T cells in non-severe SARS-CoV-2 infection. Using its own MiXCR run on the 5' RACE reads, TCRdb lists one record per CDR3 protein. The table includes 49,000 or so distinct CDR3 sequences, 5.5% to 6.5% detected once. Material: whole blood, obtained at baseline. The origin of the receptors is an adult who was a healthcare worker with PCR-confirmed SARS-CoV-2 infection or an uninfected control (not recorded which).

This rearrangement joins TRBV12-3 or TRBV12-4 to TRBJ1-1; 10 bases are a match to TRBD1. The CDR3 spans 17 residues. Trimming took 7 bases from V and 0 from J; bases not matched to a gene: 11. This chain's CDR3 is CASNGPGQGTVNTEAFF. The CDR3 DNA follows: TGTGCCAGCAACGGCCCGGGACAGGGGACCGTGAACACTGAAGCTTTCTTT.

This clonotype was detected only a few times. The CDR3 reads CASSYGPQENSPLHF. CDR3 nucleotides: TGTGCCAGCAGTTACGGGCCTCAGGAGAATTCACCCCTCCACTTT. The V gene is TRBV6-2 or TRBV6-3, the J gene TRBJ1-6, with unresolved D. This CDR3 contains 15 residues. In germline, CDR1 is MNHEY, CDR2 SVGEGT. The V end lost 2 bases, the J end lost 7 bases, and 12 bases lay between the germline ends.

Many counts were recorded for this clonotype. The rearrangement links TRBV4-3 to TRBJ1-2; D is uncertain. V lost 4 bases and J 5 bases, leaving 8 bases between the germline ends. From germline, CDR1 is LGHNA and CDR2 YSLEER. This CDR3 comprises 12 residues. Here the CDR3 DNA reads TGCGCCAGCAGCCCGGGTACTTATGGCTACACCTTC. It yields the protein CASSPGTYGYTF.

This clonotype was observed at least ten times. V is TRBV7-8 and J is TRBJ2-1; D possibly uses TRBD1 or TRBD2 (5 bases each). V gave up 5 bases and J gave up 7 bases, with 24 bases separating them. Germline lookup yields CDR1 SGHVS and CDR2 FQNEAQ. CDR3 length: 17 residues. The CDR3 sequence is CASSPPGYAKEGNEQFF. The CDR3 bases are TGTGCCAGCAGCCCCCCCGGGTATGCCAAAGAGGGGAATGAGCAGTTCTTC.

This clonotype was seen many times. Here the CDR3 DNA reads TGTGCCAGCAGCATAATAACAGGGGATCAGCCCCAGCATTTT. This translates into CASSIITGDQPQHF. The chain joins TRBV7-8 to TRBJ1-5; 7 bases match TRBD1. The length of the CDR3 is 14 residues. The V segment lost 5 bases and the J segment 5 bases; nucleotides outside the gene matches: 6. Per germline, CDR1 SGHVS and CDR2 FQNEAQ.

This clonotype was observed a handful of times. The V and J genes are TRBV5-1 and TRBJ2-1; D gene uncertain. Trimming took off 0 bases at V and 1 base at J, with 14 bases between the two ends. Germline V gene sequence: CDR1 SGHRS, CDR2 YFSETQ. This CDR3 contains 17 residues. This CDR3 reads CASSLGLSSPSYNEQFF. CDR3 DNA sequence: TGCGCCAGCAGCTTGGGTCTTTCTTCTCCATCCTACAATGAGCAGTTCTTC.